This TCR beta chain was recorded in a study of T cell repertoires in cytomegalovirus infection. Germline V gene sequence: CDR1 MDHEN, CDR2 SYDVKM. J lost 2 bases, V lost 2 bases, and 3 bases had no gene match. This CDR3 contains 15 residues. From the reads, TCRdb called clonotypes with MiXCR, one entry per CDR3 protein. This sample has a few hundred thousand distinct CDR3 sequences; over 35% occur once, and the top ten carry around 48%. This clonotype has more than one count but fewer than ten. Its antigen is not identified. The chain uses TRBV28 and TRBJ2-1; TRBD2 matches 7 bases. The source is a human donor in good health (CMV status not recorded). Some clones in this sample may be carry-over from other donors' samples. This specimen was cultured PBMCs, taken from culture after CMV antigen stimulation. Here the CDR3 DNA reads TGTGCCAGCAGTTTAGGGGGGGAAACCTACAATGAGCAGTTCTTC. Its translation: CASSLGGETYNEQFF.